This T cell receptor (beta chain) was profiled in a study of shared T cell receptors in the human thymus. The data were produced by immunoSEQ multiplex PCR, yet TCRdb's version contains in-frame clones alone and is incomplete. The table has 540,000 or so clones, 78% seen once. Trimming removed 4 bases at V and 8 bases at J, with 15 bases between. Germline V gene sequence: CDR1 SGHNT, CDR2 YENEEA. The CDR3 spans 13 residues. This sample also belongs to another study, concerning human thymus T cells. In that study: An apparent bias in V and J gene usage was seen in thymic and blood repertoires. In unrelated individuals, thymic repertoires overlapped highly, according to related research.

What was sequenced was thymocytes. This receptor was obtained from a boy younger than two with a congenital heart defect. V is TRBV11-3 and J is TRBJ2-7; TRBD1 might be the D (6 bases). The CDR3 region is CASSCGPQGKQYF. The CDR3 region has the DNA TGTGCCAGCAGCTGCGGGCCCCAGGGGAAGCAGTACTTC.